The clone carrying this TCR beta chain was observed a few times. Antigen: not known. The data derive from a study of T-cell memory formation after mild COVID-19. At the level of the study: TCR clusters were mostly confined to one donor each. General study points: Within pre-infection memory, some responding clones were found, suggesting cross-reactive memory joined. Clones contracting day 15 to 85 were balanced CD4/CD8; later expanders leaned CD4+.

One entry per CDR3 protein results from TCRdb running MiXCR on the 5' RACE reads. The sample has 350,000 to 450,000 distinct CDR3 sequences; approximately 29% are singletons. This clonotype was obtained from an adult woman who had mild COVID-19 (a few samples of this study predate the infection). Cell type and time point are not known. The sample comprised PBMCs or a T cell subset sorted from them (not recorded which).

The CDR3 DNA reads TGTGCCAGCAGCCAAGAGTTGAGAAATACGCAGTATTTT. Translation gives CASSQELRNTQYF. This chain joins TRBV4-2 and TRBJ2-3; no firm D call. Germline CDR1 is LGHNA and CDR2 is YNFKEQ. The CDR3 spans 13 residues. V was clipped by 0 bases and J by 7 bases, with 8 bases between them.